The 26 T cell receptor beta chains presented below share a single source sample, sequenced in a study of T cells after somatic rescue of genetic block. Sequencing was performed with immunoSEQ multiplex PCR; in TCRdb, only in-frame clones are kept and a portion is missing. The profile covers roughly 67,000 clones, with 85% to 95% appearing a single time and about 2.7% taken by the ten largest. Sequencing was performed on peripheral blood mononuclear cells (PBMCs). Source of these receptors: a man in his forties.

This clone was picked up one time. The chain couples TRBV28 to TRBJ2-4, with 9 nucleotides matching TRBD1. Germline V CDR1 and CDR2: MDHEN, SYDVKM. The CDR3 consists of 14 residues. V trimming: 1 base; J trimming: 8 bases; junction bases outside the gene matches: 3. Written as DNA, the CDR3 is TGTGCCAGCAGTTTATTGGGACAGGGTCACATTCAGTACTTC. It is translated as CASSLLGQGHIQYF.

This clone was detected only once. The chain uses TRBV15 and TRBJ2-5; D remains unclear. V shed 0 bases and J shed 2 bases, with 10 bases lying between them. The CDR3 consists of 15 residues. Germline loops: CDR1 LNHNV, CDR2 YYDKDF (reference sequence). CDR3 DNA sequence: TGTGCCACCAGCAGAGATCCGCAACAGCAAGAGACCCAGTACTTC. As protein: CATSRDPQQQETQYF. The entire variable domain, with the rest obtained from reference TRBV15 and TRBJ2-5, is as follows: DAMVIQNPRYQVTQFGKPVTLSCSQTLNHNVMYWYQQKSSQAPKLLFHYYDKDFNNEADTPDNFQSRRPNTSFCFLDIRSPGLGDTAMYLCATSRDPQQQETQYFGPGTRLLVL.

V and J are TRBV3-2 and TRBJ1-2. TRBV3-2 is deemed a pseudogene. The CDR3 length is 9 residues. CDR3 sequence reads: CASRLPYTF. The CDR3 nucleotides read TGTGCCAGCCGGTTACCCTACACCTTC.

This clone was recorded only once. The genes are TRBV13 and TRBJ2-1; D tentatively reads TRBD1 or TRBD2 (5 bases each). The germline CDR1 and CDR2 sequences are PRHDT and FYEKMQ (reference sequence). Trimming took off 5 bases at V and 7 bases at J, with 15 bases between the two ends. The CDR3 consists of 14 residues. CDR3 in amino acids: CASSPRERGNEQFF. CDR3 bases: TGTGCCAGCAGCCCCAGGGAGAGGGGAAATGAGCAGTTCTTC.

This rearrangement joins TRBV27 to TRBJ2-7, with 10 bases identical to TRBD2. CDR1 MNHEY and CDR2 SMNVEV come from the germline V gene (reference sequence). The CDR3 contains 15 residues. J was trimmed by 4 bases and V by 5 bases; bases with no gene match: 8. CDR3 in amino acids: CASSPRLAGLYEQYF. CDR3 bases: TGTGCCAGCAGTCCTCGACTAGCGGGTTTATACGAGCAGTACTTC.

The chain carries TRBV7-2 and TRBJ1-5; 8 nucleotides agree with TRBD1. Trimming took 5 bases from V and 2 from J; bases not matched to a gene: 2. The CDR3 spans 14 residues. CDR1 and CDR2 from the germline V gene are SGHTA and FQGNSA. Here the CDR3 reads CASSDRGGNQPQHF. CDR3 bases: TGTGCCAGCAGCGACAGGGGTGGCAATCAGCCCCAGCATTTT.

J is TRBJ2-5 and V is TRBV30, with 9 bases fitting TRBD2. The germline V gene has CDR1 GTSNPN and CDR2 SVGIG (reference sequence). This CDR3 has 13 amino acids. V dropped 6 bases and J dropped 4; count of bases not matched to a gene: 6. Here the CDR3 DNA reads TGTGCCTGTAGGCTAGCGGGGTTAGAGACCCAGTACTTC. It specifies CACRLAGLETQYF.

The chain carries TRBV7-6 and TRBJ2-7; 9 nucleotides match TRBD2. V was clipped by 5 bases and J by 7 bases; unmatched bases: 12. Germline V lookup: CDR1 SGHVS, CDR2 FNYEAQ. The CDR3 runs to 15 residues. CDR3 amino acids: CASSETSGTRGEQYF. The CDR3 DNA reads as TGTGCCAGCAGCGAGACTAGCGGAACTCGGGGGGAGCAGTACTTC.

The chain couples TRBV5-1 to TRBJ2-1; 8 nucleotides align to TRBD2. Trimming took 2 bases from V and 4 from J; bases not matched to a gene: 14. Germline V gene data show CDR1 as SGHRS and CDR2 as YFSETQ. The CDR3 is 18 residues long. The CDR3 here is CASSLGPAGRGGYNEQFF. The CDR3 nucleotides read TGCGCCAGCAGCTTAGGTCCAGCGGGACGGGGGGGATACAATGAGCAGTTCTTC. The full variable domain, with the rest looked up from reference TRBV5-1 and TRBJ2-1, is KAGVTQTPRYLIKTRGQQVTLSCSPISGHRSVSWYQQTPGQGLQFLFEYFSETQRNKGNFPGRFSGRQFSNSRSEMNVSTLELGDSALYLCASSLGPAGRGGYNEQFFGPGTRLTVL.

The chain uses TRBV30 and TRBJ2-6, with D perhaps matching TRBD1 or TRBD2 (5 bases each). Trimming shortened V by 8 bases and J by 0 bases, and 8 bases separated the two germline ends. This CDR3 spans 13 amino acids. Germline V gene lookup returns CDR1 GTSNPN and CDR2 SVGIG (reference sequence). DNA of the CDR3: TGTGCCGGGGGAAACTCTGGGGCCAACGTCCTGACTTTC. The encoded protein is CAGGNSGANVLTF.

The chain is built from TRBV9 and TRBJ2-3; 10 positions match TRBD2. Trimming took 3 bases from V and 5 from J; bases not matched to a gene: 3. The CDR3 extends over 14 amino acids. Germline CDR1 is SGDLS and CDR2 is YYNGEE. Here the CDR3 reads CASSGLAGGDTQYF. CDR3 bases: TGTGCCAGCAGCGGACTAGCGGGCGGAGATACGCAGTATTTT.

This chain links TRBV27 with TRBJ2-6; 8 bases align to TRBD1. The CDR3 consists of 17 residues. Trimming took 8 bases from V and 3 from J; bases not matched to a gene: 12. The germline CDR1 and CDR2 sequences are MNHEY and SMNVEV (reference sequence). CDR3 nucleotides: TGTGCCAGCTCCCTCCTCCAGGGGGCTAGTGGGGCCAACGTCCTGACTTTC. It specifies CASSLLQGASGANVLTF.

This chain uses TRBV19 with TRBJ2-5; D is perhaps TRBD1 or TRBD2 (6 bases each). The V end lost 9 bases, the J end lost 5 bases, and 22 bases lay between the germline ends. Germline CDR1 reads LNHDA; CDR2 reads SQIVND (reference sequence). There are 15 residues in the CDR3. The CDR3 spells CASGTSRGQSETQYF. In DNA, the CDR3 is TGTGCCAGCGGTACAAGTCGGGGGCAATCGGAGACCCAGTACTTC.

V usage is TRBV4-3 and J usage is TRBJ2-6; 7 nucleotides match TRBD2. The CDR3 is 17 residues long. From germline, CDR1 is LGHNA and CDR2 YSLEER. V dropped 0 bases and J dropped 0; count of bases not matched to a gene: 2. The CDR3 protein is CASSQEGGLSGANVLTF. The CDR3 DNA sequence: TGCGCCAGCAGCCAAGAGGGAGGGCTCTCTGGGGCCAACGTCCTGACTTTC.

The genes are TRBV6-5 and TRBJ1-5, with TRBD1 as a possible D gene (5 bases). In germline, CDR1 is MNHEY, CDR2 SVGAGI. The CDR3 totals 13 residues. V gave up 6 bases and J gave up 2 bases, with 8 bases separating them. The CDR3 bases are TGTGCCAGCAGAAAACAGGGCAATCAGCCCCAGCATTTT. Its translation: CASRKQGNQPQHF.

This chain uses TRBV28 with TRBJ2-2, with 9 bases identical to TRBD1. The ends lost 3 bases at V and 4 bases at J; junction bases unmatched: 3. This CDR3 region has 15 residues. Per germline, CDR1 MDHEN and CDR2 SYDVKM. As DNA, the CDR3 is TGTGCCAGCAGTTTGACAGGGGGAGTCACCGGGGAGCTGTTTTTT. It codes for CASSLTGGVTGELFF.

The chain has TRBV6-5 and TRBJ2-2, with D possibly matching TRBD2 (6 bases). CDR1 MNHEY and CDR2 SVGAGI come from the germline V gene. CDR3 size: 16 residues. Trimming pared 2 bases from V and 2 bases from J, leaving 12 bases between. The CDR3 sequence: CASSYGGARNTGELFF. The CDR3 bases are TGTGCCAGCAGTTACGGAGGGGCGCGAAACACCGGGGAGCTGTTTTTT.

The V gene is TRBV28, the J gene TRBJ2-1, with D possibly matching TRBD1 (6 bases). The CDR3 is made up of 14 amino acids. CDR1 MDHEN and CDR2 SYDVKM come from the germline V gene. Trimming removed 3 bases at V and 7 bases at J, with 13 bases between. Here the CDR3 reads CASSFWGTGNEQFF. The DNA for the CDR3 is TGTGCCAGCAGTTTTTGGGGTACAGGGAATGAGCAGTTCTTC.

The V and J genes are TRBV19 and TRBJ2-1; possibly TRBD1 for D (5 bases). The length of the CDR3 is 13 residues. V dropped 4 bases and J dropped 7 bases, with 11 bases sitting between them. In germline, CDR1 is LNHDA, CDR2 SQIVND (reference sequence). The CDR3 sequence is CASSTQHRNEQFF. CDR3 nucleotide sequence: TGTGCCAGTAGTACTCAACACAGGAATGAGCAGTTCTTC.

This chain joins TRBV7-9 and TRBJ1-6, with 7 positions matching TRBD1. Germline V gene sequence: CDR1 SEHNR, CDR2 FQNEAQ (reference sequence). The CDR3 covers 16 residues. V lost 0 bases and J lost 7; bases outside the gene matches: 6. CDR3 DNA: TGTGCCAGCAGCTTAGCAGGGGGCAGGGTAAATTCACCCCTCCACTTT. Protein: CASSLAGGRVNSPLHF.

The J gene is TRBJ1-4, the V gene TRBV5-1, with D perhaps TRBD1 (6 bases). Trimming removed 5 bases at V and 7 bases at J, with 15 bases between. Germline assignment: CDR1 SGHRS and CDR2 YFSETQ. This CDR3 contains 14 residues. The CDR3, as DNA: TGCGCCAGCAGGCCACAGGGAGTAGGTGAAAAACTGTTTTTT. Translation: CASRPQGVGEKLFF.

V usage is TRBV5-6 and J usage is TRBJ2-1; 11 nucleotides align to TRBD2. The CDR3 spans 17 residues. V trimming: 4 bases; J trimming: 2 bases; junction bases outside the gene matches: 8. The germline CDR1 and CDR2 sequences are SGHDT and YYEEEE. The chain's CDR3 is CASSPVASGGPYNEQFF. The CDR3 nucleotides read TGTGCCAGCAGCCCGGTGGCTAGCGGGGGGCCCTACAATGAGCAGTTCTTC.

This chain uses TRBV5-6 with TRBJ2-1, with 10 bases lining up with TRBD2. The CDR3 length is 16 residues. The germline gives CDR1 SGHDT, CDR2 YYEEEE. V shed 0 bases, J shed 4 bases, and the junction held 4 bases outside the gene matches. In DNA form, the CDR3 reads TGTGCCAGCAGCTTGGGAGGACTAGCGGATTACAATGAGCAGTTCTTC. Its translation is CASSLGGLADYNEQFF.

The chain carries TRBV19 and TRBJ2-1, with a possible D match to TRBD2 (6 bases). The CDR3 sequence is 13 residues long. V was trimmed by 3 bases and J by 7 bases, leaving 10 bases between them. From germline, CDR1 is LNHDA and CDR2 SQIVND (reference sequence). The CDR3 sequence is CASSMQGGNEQFF. The CDR3 nucleotides are TGTGCCAGTAGTATGCAGGGAGGAAATGAGCAGTTCTTC.

The rearrangement links TRBV2 to TRBJ2-2; D ambiguous. CDR3 length: 13 amino acids. Trimming pared 3 bases from V and 6 bases from J, leaving 8 bases between. The germline V gene has CDR1 SNHLY and CDR2 FYNNEI. The CDR3 bases are TGTGCCAGCAGTGAGTCTGACTCCGGGGAGCTGTTTTTT. Its translation: CASSESDSGELFF.

V is TRBV4-1 and J is TRBJ2-7; 10 nucleotides match TRBD2. V dropped 4 bases and J dropped 4; count of bases not matched to a gene: 7. The germline V gene has CDR1 MGHRA and CDR2 YSYEKL. CDR3 size: 15 residues. CDR3 nucleotide sequence: TGCGCCAGCAGCCCATCGGGACTAGCGAATTACGAGCAGTACTTC. Amino acids: CASSPSGLANYEQYF.